This T cell receptor (beta chain) was recovered during a study of cytomegalovirus exposure and HLA in healthy donors. TCRdb's copy holds only in-frame clones and misses some; the assay was immunoSEQ multiplex PCR. The table lists over 150,000 clones, around 88% of them singletons. This CDR3 spans 14 amino acids. J was trimmed by 5 bases and V by 4 bases; bases with no gene match: 4. The germline CDR1 and CDR2 sequences are LNHDA and SQIVND (reference sequence). The chain joins TRBV19 to TRBJ1-2, with TRBD1 matching 10 bases. The TCR originated in a man between 18 and 29 years old in good health and CMV-seropositive. Material for sequencing was PBMCs. As DNA, the CDR3 is TGTGCCAGTAGTAGACAGGGGGCGCGTTATGGCTACACCTTC. Its protein product is CASSRQGARYGYTF. The variable domain in full, completed from reference TRBV19 and TRBJ1-2, reads DGGITQSPKYLFRKEGQNVTLSCEQNLNHDAMYWYRQDPGQGLRLIYYSQIVNDFQKGDIAEGYSVSREKKESFPLTVTSAQKNPTAFYLCASSRQGARYGYTFGSGTRLTVV.